Presented here are 5 T cell receptor beta chains from one specimen sequenced in a study of T-cell reconstitution after alpha-beta-depleted transplantation in children. This sample's TCRbeta library carried unique molecular identifier barcodes. MiXCR, run by TCRdb on the PCR reads, gives a single entry per CDR3 protein. The table shows approximately 510,000 distinct CDR3 sequences, with around 17% occurring only once. This material consisted of PBMCs from the stem cell graft donor, taken from the stem cell graft. The receptors come from a human donor who donated a stem cell graft to a child with acute lymphoblastic leukemia.

CDR3 nucleotides: TGTGCCAGCAGTTTGGGGCGGCCCAATCAGCCCCAGCATTTT. It is translated as CASSLGRPNQPQHF. This chain connects TRBV12-3 or TRBV12-4 to TRBJ1-5; D is possibly TRBD1 (5 bases). The V end lost 3 bases, the J end lost 3 bases, and 9 bases lay between the germline ends. The CDR3 is 14 amino acids.

This clonotype was seen a handful of times. This chain connects TRBV7-3 to TRBJ2-3, with D hard to call. CDR1 is SGHTA and CDR2 is FQGTGA in the germline V gene. The V and J ends lost 0 bases and 0 bases respectively, with 7 bases between them. This CDR3 has 15 amino acids. CDR3 loop: CASSLTGRSTDTQYF. CDR3 nucleotide sequence: TGTGCCAGCAGCTTAACTGGACGGAGCACAGATACGCAGTATTTT.

CDR3: CASSPADFRVNEQYF. CDR3 in DNA: TGTGCCAGTAGTCCGGCGGACTTCAGAGTAAACGAGCAGTACTTC. The V and J genes are TRBV19 and TRBJ2-7, with D perhaps matching TRBD2 (5 bases). CDR3 length: 15 amino acids. V lost 5 bases and J 5 bases, leaving 19 bases between the germline ends. From germline, CDR1 is LNHDA and CDR2 SQIVND (reference sequence).

The chain recombines TRBV19 with TRBJ2-7; TRBD2 aligns across 7 bases. The junction had 5 bases not matched to a gene; V was cut back by 6 bases and J by 3 bases. The CDR3 has 13 amino acids. Germline V gene sequence: CDR1 LNHDA, CDR2 SQIVND (reference sequence). CDR3: CASSHLADYEQYF. The CDR3 DNA is TGTGCCAGTAGCCACCTAGCGGACTACGAGCAGTACTTC.

This clonotype was seen a handful of times. The chain joins TRBV30 to TRBJ2-7; D gene uncertain. The CDR3 loop spans 14 amino acids. V shed 0 bases and J shed 5 bases, with 14 bases lying between them. Germline loops: CDR1 GTSNPN, CDR2 SVGIG (reference sequence). The CDR3 reads CAWSVLGVTDEQYF. DNA for the CDR3: TGTGCCTGGAGTGTACTTGGGGTTACCGACGAGCAGTACTTC. The full variable domain, completed using reference TRBV30 and TRBJ2-7, is SQTIHQWPATLVQPVGSPLSLECTVEGTSNPNLYWYRQAAGRGLQLLFYSVGIGQISSEVPQNLSASRPQDRQFILSSKKLLLSDSGFYLCAWSVLGVTDEQYFGPGTRLTVT.